This T cell receptor beta chain was identified during a study of graft-versus-host responses after intestinal transplantation (dated by TCRdb to 2020 to 2023). At the level of the whole study: The transplants that recipients received were multivisceral, liver-intestinal, or isolated intestinal. Graft-versus-host and host-versus-graft alloreactive T cell clones were tracked in the graft, circulation and bone marrow after intestinal transplantation using bulk TCR-beta CDR3 sequencing. Every recipient was given anti-thymocyte globulin induction, then maintenance tacrolimus and steroids for about three years. To identify alloreactive clones, pre-transplant mixed lymphocyte reaction products were sequenced and compared with unstimulated pre-transplant donor and recipient T cells. A peak of at least 4% donor T cells among recipient peripheral blood mononuclear cells was the definition used for donor T cell macrochimerism. Instead of going to the commercial service, samples from a few later patients were sequenced in-house on an Illumina MiSeq and processed with MiXCR. Of the 20 to 25 intestinal transplant recipients enrolled in the cohort, one of whom was a retransplant, a few patients without pretransplant specimens were excluded.

The CDR3 runs 14 residues from the cysteine to the phenylalanine. This entry keeps only the CDR3 DNA: 42 bases, framed from base 1. V loses 5 bases, J loses 6 bases, and the germline ends lie 15 bases apart. The germline V gene (reference sequence) gives CDR1 as MNHNY and CDR2 as SVGAGI. On the study overall, not on this receptor specifically: The conclusions were limited by the relatively low number and heterogeneity of the intestinal transplant patients. GvH clones turned up in recipient bone marrow, with some appearing earlier in ileal mucosa or blood, a pattern consistent with an intestinal mucosal origin. Early after transplant, peak levels of circulating GvH clones were found to be associated with declines in HvG clones. Patients with donor T cell macrochimerism had high GvH to HvG T cell clonal ratios in their allografts.

The library relied on the immunoSEQ multiplex PCR assay. For most patients, genomic DNA was isolated with the Qiagen DNeasy Blood and Tissue Kit and shipped frozen to Adaptive Biotechnologies for TCR sequencing. Adaptive Biotechnologies carried out high-throughput TCR-beta CDR3 sequencing of genomic DNA for most patients. Processing in the source paper ran as follows. TCR sequencing data for roughly 17 patients were retrieved from Adaptive's ImmunoSEQ software; a few other patients were processed with MiXCR and VDJtools. To correct CD4 versus CD8 sorting errors, any sequence found in both subsets at a frequency ratio below 5:1 was removed. CDR3 nucleotide sequences shared between donor and recipient were removed because the origin of such sequences could not be assigned. To be classed as alloreactive, a clone needed at least 2-fold expansion over unstimulated cells and a minimum CFSE-low frequency of 0.002% (template counts) or 0.001% (read counts). Clones were considered mappable if detected in sequenced pre-transplant spleen, lymph node, or MLR CFSE-low populations of the donor or recipient. Cumulative frequency of alloreactive clones was calculated as a percentage of all sequences weighted by copy number. The table was pulled from immuneACCESS by TCRdb, which kept in-frame rearrangements only. Such tables lose some clones; where checked, under half of the loss comes from unresolved V genes, and the rest has no known cause. That table gives V, J and clone size, and the DNA gave D and trimming. The sample records fewer than 150,000 clones, around 90% of which are singletons. The ten largest account for over 0.15% of the sample.

About this clone: Its antigen has not been determined. No much larger clone exists at a distance of one base, and base qualities are not known.

Explained via the paper, the time point label denotes: cells obtained before transplantation from donor or recipient. CD3+CD4+ and CD3+CD8+ populations were FACS-sorted from unstimulated pre-transplant donor and recipient cells taken from spleen or lymph nodes. Sequenced material: unstimulated CD4+ T cells sorted from spleen or lymph node cells, taken before intestinal transplant. This receptor was obtained from a human donor who received an intestinal transplant. The chain employs TRBV6-6 and TRBJ2-3; the D segment could be TRBD2, given 7 matching bases. In nucleotides, the sequence is TGTGCCAGCAGTGGGGGGGCCTGGACCGATACGCAGTATTTT. This translates into CASSGGAWTDTQYF.